A selection of T cell receptor beta chains follows, all from one sample in a study of cytomegalovirus exposure and HLA in healthy donors. Measured with immunoSEQ multiplex PCR; TCRdb has only the in-frame clones, and not every one. The sample has 220,000 or so clones, 85% to 95% seen once; the top ten hold approximately 0.99%. Sequencing input: PBMCs. The receptor source for this set is a woman younger than 30 in good health and CMV-seronegative. The CDR3 runs from the conserved cysteine through the conserved F or W. A D gene is named only where the DNA matches it firmly. Clone size is shown for a subset of rows, as once, few, many or a class of expanded clone.

size,J,D,V,DNA,CDR3
.,TRBJ1-6,.,TRBV28,TGTGCCAGCAGTTTCAGAGGGGGTCCCCTCCACTTT,CASSFRGGPLHF
.,TRBJ2-7,.,TRBV27,TGTGCCAGCAGTCCGACAGTCAATGGCTACGAGCAGTACTTC,CASSPTVNGYEQYF
.,TRBJ2-7,TRBD2,TRBV7-9,TGTGCCAGCAGCTCACGGGTGGGGCTAGCGGTCTACGAGCAGTACTTC,CASSSRVGLAVYEQYF
.,TRBJ2-7,TRBD2,TRBV11-2,TGTGCCAGCAGCTTAGACGGGGGGTTCTCCTACGAGCAGTACTTC,CASSLDGGFSYEQYF
once,TRBJ1-4,.,TRBV5-1,TGCGCCAGCAAACGAGACCCCCTTGGTCGGGGTTCGAGTGAAAAACTGTTTTTT,CASKRDPLGRGSSEKLFF
.,TRBJ2-3,TRBD2,TRBV27,TGTGCCAGCAGTTACGAAGGACTAGTCTTAAATACGCAGTATTTT,CASSYEGLVLNTQYF
.,TRBJ1-2,.,TRBV10-3,TGTGCCATCAGTGAAGAGGCGGGCAGGGAGGATGGCTACACCTTC,CAISEEAGREDGYTF
.,TRBJ2-7,.,TRBV2,TGTGCCAGCAGAGGGTCGACAGTCTACGAGCAGTACTTC,CASRGSTVYEQYF
.,TRBJ1-2,TRBD1,TRBV5-5,TGTGCCAGCAGCCCTACGTACCCTCGACAGGGGGCTTATGGCTACACCTTC,CASSPTYPRQGAYGYTF
.,TRBJ2-1,.,TRBV5-6,TGTGCCAGCAGCTTGGCCGCCGGTCGAGTTTTCCATGAGCAGTTCTTC,CASSLAAGRVFHEQFF
.,TRBJ2-3,.,TRBV9,TGTGCCAGCAGCCTAAGAGACAGGACTTCTAGCACAGATACGCAGTATTTT,CASSLRDRTSSTDTQYF
.,TRBJ1-2,TRBD1,TRBV18,TGTGCCAGCTCACCGGGACAGGGTCATAACTATGGCTACACCTTC,CASSPGQGHNYGYTF
.,TRBJ2-2,.,TRBV28,TGTGCCAGCACCTCTGGCGGGATGATATCCGGGGAGCTGTTTTTT,CASTSGGMISGELFF
.,TRBJ2-7,.,TRBV5-1,TGCGCCAGCAGCCCCGAGACTGATAGCTACGAGCAGTACTTC,CASSPETDSYEQYF
.,TRBJ1-5,.,TRBV6-6,TGTGCCAGCAGATCCGGCGGGGAGCCCCAGCATTTT,CASRSGGEPQHF
once,TRBJ2-3,.,TRBV10-1,TGCGCCAGCAGTGAGTTCGGGAGAAGAACAGATACGCAGTATTTT,CASSEFGRRTDTQYF
.,TRBJ1-2,TRBD1,TRBV5-4,TGTGCCAGCAGCTTGGCTGGACAGGCTTTCTATGGCTACACCTTC,CASSLAGQAFYGYTF
.,TRBJ1-1,TRBD1,TRBV27,TGTGCCAGCAGTTTATCCTGGTCGAGGACAGGGGAAAGGACTGAAGCTTTCTTT,CASSLSWSRTGERTEAFF
.,TRBJ2-1,TRBD2,TRBV15,TGTGCCACCAGCAGAGGTCTAGCGGGGGAAGGCGCCTACAATGAGCAGTTCTTC,CATSRGLAGEGAYNEQFF
.,TRBJ2-5,.,TRBV5-1,TGCGCCAGCAGCTTGGGGAGGGTACAAGAGACCCAGTACTTC,CASSLGRVQETQYF
.,TRBJ2-7,.,TRBV6-5,TGTGCCAGCAGTTACTCTGAGGTAACTTTCTCCTACGAGCAGTACTTC,CASSYSEVTFSYEQYF
.,TRBJ2-7,TRBD2,TRBV7-9,TGTGCCAGCAGCCCCACTAGCGGGTATATCTACGAGCAGTACTTC,CASSPTSGYIYEQYF
.,TRBJ2-5,TRBD1,TRBV6-6,TGTGCCAGCAGTTTGTTACAGGGGGGTAGTGAGACCCAGTACTTC,CASSLLQGGSETQYF
.,TRBJ2-2,TRBD1,TRBV7-7,TGTGCTAGCAGCCTCGGGACAGGGAACACCGGGGAGCTGTTTTTT,CASSLGTGNTGELFF
.,TRBJ2-7,.,TRBV18,TGTGCCAGCTCGACCGTCTTTCGACAAGGAAGCTCCTACGAGCAGTACTTC,CASSTVFRQGSSYEQYF
once,TRBJ2-7,TRBD1,TRBV6-1,TGTGCCAGCCAGACAGGGGGCGAAATCTACGAGCAGTACTTC,CASQTGGEIYEQYF
.,TRBJ2-7,.,TRBV30,TGTGCCTGGAGGGGTCTTAGCGCCGCCCGGGAGGAGCAGTACTTC,CAWRGLSAAREEQYF
.,TRBJ2-1,.,TRBV30,TGTGCCTGGTTCTCCCCGGGTTACTACAATGAGCAGTTCTTC,CAWFSPGYYNEQFF
.,TRBJ1-1,.,TRBV9,TGTGCCAGCAGCGTAGAGGGAGTATCGAACACTGAAGCTTTCTTT,CASSVEGVSNTEAFF
.,TRBJ2-1,TRBD2,TRBV30,TGTGCCTGGAGACACGGGAGGGCCCCCAATGAGCAGTTCTTC,CAWRHGRAPNEQFF
.,TRBJ2-7,TRBD2,TRBV7-9,TGTGCCAGCAGCTGGGATAGCGGGAGAAGCTACGAGCAGTACTTC,CASSWDSGRSYEQYF
.,TRBJ1-2,.,TRBV29-1,TGCAGCGTTGGGGGCCCCGGCTACACCTTC,CSVGGPGYTF
once,TRBJ1-1,.,TRBV9,TGTGCCAGCAGCGTAGTACAGGAGGGTGAAGCTTTCTTT,CASSVVQEGEAFF
.,TRBJ2-5,.,TRBV9,TGTGCCAGCAGCGTAGCTCCCAGGGAAGAGACCCAGTACTTC,CASSVAPREETQYF
.,TRBJ2-2,.,TRBV5-1,TGCGCCAGCAGCTTGGACAGGGTCAGCACCGGGGAGCTGTTTTTT,CASSLDRVSTGELFF
.,TRBJ2-7,TRBD1,TRBV19,TGTGCCAGTACCGCCACCGGGACAGGGGTTAGCGGCCCCTCCTACGAGCAGTACTTC,CASTATGTGVSGPSYEQYF
.,TRBJ2-3,.,TRBV21-1,TGTGCCAGCAGCAAAAGCCAGGGGACAGATACGCAGTATTTT,CASSKSQGTDTQYF
.,TRBJ1-2,TRBD1,TRBV6-5,TGTGCCAGCAGTTTCGGACAGGGTGGCTATGGCTACACCTTC,CASSFGQGGYGYTF
.,TRBJ2-3,TRBD2,TRBV7-8,TGTGCCAGCAGCTCAATACATTTAGCGGGAGGGCCGAATACGCAGTATTTT,CASSSIHLAGGPNTQYF
once,TRBJ1-1,TRBD1,TRBV29-1,TGCAGCGTTGAAGATGTAGGGGACAGTGAAGCTTTCTTT,CSVEDVGDSEAFF
.,TRBJ2-1,TRBD2,TRBV5-1,TGCGCCAGCAGCTTGGTGACTAGCGGCCAAAATGAGCAGTTCTTC,CASSLVTSGQNEQFF
few,TRBJ2-7,.,TRBV28,TGTGCCAGCAGCGCCATACGGTTCGAGCAGTACTTC,CASSAIRFEQYF
.,TRBJ2-7,TRBD2,TRBV5-1,TGCGCCAGCAGCCGAGTGACTAGCGGATCCTACGAGCAGTACTTC,CASSRVTSGSYEQYF
.,TRBJ2-1,TRBD1,TRBV28,TGTGCCAGCAGTTTGCCGGCAGGGGGAGTCAATGAGCAGTTCTTC,CASSLPAGGVNEQFF
.,TRBJ2-7,.,TRBV5-1,TGCGCCAGCAGCCTCGTAACAGACCTTCTCGCCTACGAGCAGTACTTC,CASSLVTDLLAYEQYF
.,TRBJ2-3,TRBD2,TRBV10-2,TGCGCCAGCAGAACCGGGACTAGCGGGTGGGCAGATACGCAGTATTTT,CASRTGTSGWADTQYF
.,TRBJ1-5,TRBD1,TRBV27,TGTGCCAGCAGGCGGCTGTCGACAGGGATGAGCAACAATCAGCCCCAGCATTTT,CASRRLSTGMSNNQPQHF
.,TRBJ2-5,TRBD2,TRBV30,TGTGCCTGGAGTCGGGCTAGCGGGAGGCAAGAGACCCAGTACTTC,CAWSRASGRQETQYF
.,TRBJ1-6,TRBD1,TRBV6-5,TGTGCCAGCAGTTTAGGACAGGTTAATTCACCCCTCCACTTT,CASSLGQVNSPLHF
.,TRBJ2-3,.,TRBV5-1,TGCGCCAGCAGCCCCCTTCGTAGCACAGATACGCAGTATTTT,CASSPLRSTDTQYF
.,TRBJ2-7,.,TRBV6-1,TGTGCCAGCAGCGACACAGGGACGGGATACGAGCAGTACTTC,CASSDTGTGYEQYF
.,TRBJ1-2,.,TRBV2,TGTGCCAGCAGTGAAGGCAGGACACTGGGCTACACCTTC,CASSEGRTLGYTF
.,TRBJ2-1,TRBD1,TRBV12-5,TGTGCGAGCGGAAGGACGGGGACAGGTGAGCAGTTCTTC,CASGRTGTGEQFF
few,TRBJ2-1,.,TRBV12-2,TGTGCAAGTCTAGCGGCTAAGTTCTTC,CASLAAKFF
.,TRBJ1-2,TRBD1,TRBV27,TGTGCCAGCAGTTTATCCCCGGGACAGGGGGCCCTTAACTATGGCTACACCTTC,CASSLSPGQGALNYGYTF
.,TRBJ2-7,.,TRBV20-1,TGCAGTGCTAGGCTTCCGGTCGAGCAGTACTTC,CSARLPVEQYF
.,TRBJ2-3,TRBD2,TRBV18,TGTGCCAGCTCACCCTTCGCGGGAGGTGGTACAGATACGCAGTATTTT,CASSPFAGGGTDTQYF
.,TRBJ1-1,.,TRBV19,TGTGCCAGTAGTATAGTCGGGGGGTACGCTGAAGCTTTCTTT,CASSIVGGYAEAFF
once,TRBJ2-3,TRBD1,TRBV9,TGTGCCAGCAGCGTTGACAGGGCCCCTAGCACAGATACGCAGTATTTT,CASSVDRAPSTDTQYF
.,TRBJ2-5,TRBD2,TRBV5-1,TGCGCCAGCAGCGGCCGACTGAGCGGGAGAGAGACCCAGTACTTC,CASSGRLSGRETQYF